Below are 32 T cell receptor beta chains sequenced from a single sample in a study of blood T cells in healthy people across ages. A second PCR, run for about 7 to 12 cycles, used a sample-barcoded 5' primer plus a J-beta primer mix. TCRdb itself ran the 5' RACE reads through MiXCR, one entry per CDR3 protein. The table records around 1,600,000 distinct CDR3 sequences, approximately 42% of them present only once. Source material: blood. These receptors were collected from a woman younger than 35 in good health.

The V call is TRBV7-9, the J call TRBJ2-2; TRBD1 might be the D (6 bases). The V end lost 0 bases, the J end lost 6 bases, and 11 bases lay between the germline ends. Germline V gene lookup returns CDR1 SEHNR and CDR2 FQNEAQ (reference sequence). This CDR3 spans 15 amino acids. The CDR3 sequence: CASSLALGAAGELFF. The CDR3, as DNA: TGTGCCAGCAGCTTAGCTCTGGGGGCTGCCGGGGAGCTGTTTTTT.

CDR3: CASSHPGREEEETQYF. CDR3 DNA sequence: TGTGCCAGCAGCCATCCGGGGCGGGAGGAGGAAGAGACCCAGTACTTC. The V gene is TRBV11-1, the J gene TRBJ2-5; 8 nucleotides align to TRBD2. The CDR3 spans 16 residues. V shed 5 bases, J shed 3 bases, and the junction held 11 bases outside the gene matches. Germline CDR1 reads SGHAT; CDR2 reads FQDESV (reference sequence).

The gene calls are TRBV20-1 and TRBJ1-5; 7 nucleotides match TRBD1. V trimming: 0 bases; J trimming: 4 bases; junction bases outside the gene matches: 6. The CDR3 sequence is 15 residues long. Per germline, CDR1 DFQATT and CDR2 SNEGSKA (reference sequence). Here the CDR3 reads CSAREGTVLNQPQHF. The CDR3 coding sequence is TGCAGTGCTAGAGAAGGGACAGTCTTAAATCAGCCCCAGCATTTT.

CDR3 region: CASSPEGGIYEQYF. Here the CDR3 DNA reads TGCGCCAGCAGCCCAGAGGGGGGAATTTACGAGCAGTACTTC. The chain combines TRBV4-1 with TRBJ2-5; D possibly uses TRBD1 or TRBD2 (6 bases each). The J call could be wrong; TRBJ2-7 is a better fit for the DNA end. Germline V gene data show CDR1 as MGHRA and CDR2 as YSYEKL. CDR3 size: 14 residues.

This clonotype was detected only a few times. The V gene is TRBV20-1, the J gene TRBJ1-6; D is ambiguous. V lost 6 bases and J lost 6, with 9 bases in between. The CDR3 loop spans 12 amino acids. Germline V gene lookup returns CDR1 DFQATT and CDR2 SNEGSKA (reference sequence). CDR3 sequence reads: CSAGNVNSPLHF. The CDR3 DNA is TGCAGTGCGGGAAACGTTAATTCACCCCTCCACTTT.

The chain uses TRBV18 and TRBJ2-1; D is unclear. CDR1 and CDR2 (germline): KGHSH, LQKENI. Trimming took 4 bases from V and 10 from J, leaving 14 bases between them. The CDR3 is 13 amino acids. The CDR3 bases are TGTGCCAGCTCACACCCCGCGGATGGGGAGCAGTTCTTC. Encoded protein: CASSHPADGEQFF.

The gene calls are TRBV27 and TRBJ2-3; D gene uncertain. Trimming removed 2 bases from V and 6 bases from J, with 6 bases in between. The CDR3 totals 12 residues. From germline, CDR1 is MNHEY and CDR2 SMNVEV (reference sequence). The CDR3 nucleotides are TGTGCCAGCAGTTTAGGGAAGGATACGCAGTATTTT. Encoded protein: CASSLGKDTQYF.

The chain uses TRBV9 and TRBJ2-1; D is perhaps TRBD1 (5 bases). The germline CDR1 and CDR2 sequences are SGDLS and YYNGEE. The CDR3 runs 15 residues. Trimming took 3 bases from V and 0 from J, leaving 10 bases between them. The CDR3 region is CASSETVSSYNEQFF. DNA of the CDR3: TGTGCCAGCAGCGAGACAGTGAGCTCCTACAATGAGCAGTTCTTC.

The table lists this clonotype with a few counts. The rearrangement uses TRBV4-3 and TRBJ2-7; tentatively, D is TRBD1 (6 bases). There are 15 residues in the CDR3. V dropped 1 base and J dropped 2 bases, with 12 bases sitting between them. Germline V gene data show CDR1 as LGHNA and CDR2 as YSLEER. CDR3 in DNA: TGCGCCAGCAGCCAAGGACAGGTAGCCCCCTACGAGCAGTACTTC. Translating it yields CASSQGQVAPYEQYF.

The chain has TRBV20-1 and TRBJ2-7; 13 nucleotides line up with TRBD2. V shed 8 bases and J 7 bases; nucleotides not matched to a gene: 14. The CDR3 sequence is 15 residues long. The V gene's germline CDR1 is DFQATT and CDR2 SNEGSKA (reference sequence). In DNA, the CDR3 is TGCAGTCCAAATTCAGGACTAGCGGGAGTCGATGAGCAGTACTTC. Its translation is CSPNSGLAGVDEQYF.

This clonotype was found a few times. The chain recombines TRBV5-1 with TRBJ1-4, with TRBD1 matching 8 bases. The V gene end was trimmed by 4 bases and the J gene end by 8 bases; junction bases not matched to a gene: 10. The CDR3 extends over 15 amino acids. Germline-derived CDR1 and CDR2 are SGHRS and YFSETQ. CDR3 DNA: TGCGCCAGCAGCGCATCCGGGACAGGAAGCGAAAAACTGTTTTTT. It translates to CASSASGTGSEKLFF. The full variable domain, completed using reference TRBV5-1 and TRBJ1-4, is KAGVTQTPRYLIKTRGQQVTLSCSPISGHRSVSWYQQTPGQGLQFLFEYFSETQRNKGNFPGRFSGRQFSNSRSEMNVSTLELGDSALYLCASSASGTGSEKLFFGSGTQLSVL.

This clonotype came up once. The chain has TRBV7-2 and TRBJ2-2; no clear D gene. Trimming cost V 5 bases and J 6 bases, with 10 bases left between them. This CDR3 is built from 13 residues. Per the germline V gene, CDR1 is SGHTA and CDR2 is FQGNSA. The CDR3 DNA follows: TGTGCCAGCAGCCCTACCAAAGCCGGGGAGCTGTTTTTT. This translates into CASSPTKAGELFF.

In this sample, this clonotype turned up a few times. This chain links TRBV4-1 with TRBJ2-1, with D hard to call. Between the trimmed V and J ends, which lost 1 base and 6 bases, there was a span of 10 bases. The CDR3 runs 14 residues. Germline CDR1 reads MGHRA; CDR2 reads YSYEKL. CDR3 coding DNA: TGCGCCAGCAGCCAAGTTGGGATCCTCAATGAGCAGTTCTTC. Its translation is CASSQVGILNEQFF.

The chain combines TRBV2 with TRBJ2-1; no definite D call. There are 12 residues in the CDR3. Germline CDR1 is SNHLY and CDR2 is FYNNEI. V lost 2 bases and J lost 9, with 8 bases in between. The CDR3 is CASSELQCEQFF. CDR3 nucleotides: TGTGCCAGCAGTGAATTACAGTGTGAGCAGTTCTTC.

The gene calls are TRBV4-3 and TRBJ1-4; maybe TRBD1 (5 bases). Germline CDR1 is LGHNA and CDR2 is YSLEER. The CDR3 has 14 residues. V lost 3 bases, J lost 7 bases, and 12 bases lay in between. CDR3 residues: CASSHPGRGEKLFF. CDR3 nucleotide sequence: TGCGCCAGCAGCCATCCGGGGAGGGGTGAAAAACTGTTTTTT.

CDR3 region: CSVIRAGGYGYTF. Here the CDR3 DNA reads TGCAGCGTTATTCGCGCAGGGGGCTATGGCTACACCTTC. The chain joins TRBV29-1 to TRBJ1-2; TRBD1 matches 7 bases. The germline CDR1 and CDR2 sequences are SQVTM and ANQGSEA. V lost 5 bases, J lost 4 bases, and 7 bases stayed unmatched. This CDR3 is 13 amino acids long.

The chain recombines TRBV6-5 with TRBJ1-1, with no clear D. Per the germline V gene, CDR1 is MNHEY and CDR2 is SVGAGI. Trimming removed 0 bases from V and 1 base from J, with 9 bases in between. This CDR3 is built from 15 residues. Written as DNA, the CDR3 is TGTGCCAGCAGTTACTCCCTCACTACGAACACTGAAGCTTTCTTT. Amino acids: CASSYSLTTNTEAFF.

The chain has TRBV9 and TRBJ2-1; D not resolved. V was pared by 3 bases and J by 2 bases, with 18 bases between. This CDR3 has 17 residues. Germline V gene lookup returns CDR1 SGDLS and CDR2 YYNGEE. The CDR3 nucleotides read TGTGCCAGCAGCGAATCTTACCGCCCGGGCCCCTACAATGAGCAGTTCTTC. This codes for CASSESYRPGPYNEQFF. The full variable domain, rest sourced from reference TRBV9 and TRBJ2-1, is DSGVTQTPKHLITATGQRVTLRCSPRSGDLSVYWYQQSLDQGLQFLIQYYNGEERAKGNILERFSAQQFPDLHSELNLSSLELGDSALYFCASSESYRPGPYNEQFFGPGTRLTVL.

The chain links TRBV4-3 to TRBJ2-3; D is perhaps TRBD2 (6 bases). The CDR3 is made up of 18 amino acids. Trimming removed 3 bases at V and 2 bases at J, with 21 bases between. The V gene's germline CDR1 is LGHNA and CDR2 YSLEER. The CDR3 reads CASSQDQPLRDFTDTQYF. The CDR3 DNA sequence: TGCGCCAGCAGCCAGGATCAGCCCCTCAGGGACTTCACAGATACGCAGTATTTT.

This chain joins TRBV7-6 and TRBJ2-3; D unresolved. The CDR3 contains 14 residues. Germline V gene sequence: CDR1 SGHVS, CDR2 FNYEAQ. V lost 3 bases and J 5 bases, leaving 12 bases between the germline ends. The CDR3 nucleotides read TGTGCCAGCAGCTTCGTCGGAGAGGAAGATACGCAGTATTTT. This encodes CASSFVGEEDTQYF.

This clonotype appeared once. The chain combines TRBV6-2 or TRBV6-3 with TRBJ2-1, with 8 bases that match TRBD2. The assigned J gene may be wrong: the sequence end matches TRBJ2-7 better. CDR3 length: 15 residues. Germline CDR1 is MNHEY and CDR2 is SVGEGT. CDR3 protein: CASSYSSGTYNEQYF. The CDR3 DNA follows: TGTGCCAGCAGTTACTCTAGCGGGACGTACAATGAGCAGTACTTC.

The chain uses TRBV29-1 and TRBJ1-1; 9 nucleotides align to TRBD1. This CDR3 spans 11 amino acids. J was trimmed by 8 bases and V by 6 bases; bases with no gene match: 4. Germline V gene sequence: CDR1 SQVTM, CDR2 ANQGSEA. CDR3 nucleotides: TGCAGCGTGAGAGGGACAGGGGAAGCTTTCTTT. Its translation is CSVRGTGEAFF.

This clonotype was observed once. It may be a read error: a sequence one base away is much more abundant. This rearrangement joins TRBV12-3 or TRBV12-4 to TRBJ2-1; 9 bases are shared with TRBD2. The CDR3 contains 19 residues. CDR3 coding DNA: TGTGCCAGCAGTTTTCTTAGCGGGAGAAGGGGCCAGCGTTACAATGAGCGGTTCTTC. Amino acid sequence: CASSFLSGRRGQRYNERFF.

This clonotype was found a few times. The gene calls are TRBV7-8 and TRBJ1-5; D ambiguous. Germline CDR1 reads SGHVS; CDR2 reads FQNEAQ. The CDR3 has 14 amino acids. V lost 6 bases and J lost 1, with 10 bases in between. As DNA, the CDR3 is TGTGCCAGCAGTCGCACCCACAGCAATCAGCCCCAGCATTTT. Translation: CASSRTHSNQPQHF.

The genes are TRBV7-2 and TRBJ2-5; D unclear. V lost 5 bases and J lost 5, with 12 bases in between. Germline assignment: CDR1 SGHTA and CDR2 FQGNSA. CDR3 size: 13 residues. CDR3 DNA: TGTGCCAGCAGCCTAGAGGCGACGGAGACCCAGTACTTC. Translation gives CASSLEATETQYF. Looking up the rest from reference TRBV7-2 and TRBJ2-5 gives the full variable domain: GAGVSQSPSNKVTEKGKDVELRCDPISGHTALYWYRQSLGQGLEFLIYFQGNSAPDKSGLPSDRFSAERTGGSVSTLTIQRTQQEDSAVYLCASSLEATETQYFGPGTRLLVL.

This rearrangement joins TRBV2 to TRBJ1-5, with a possible D match to TRBD1 (6 bases). The CDR3 runs 12 residues. Between the trimmed V and J ends, which lost 7 bases and 5 bases, there was a span of 9 bases. CDR1 and CDR2 from the germline V gene are SNHLY and FYNNEI. The DNA for the CDR3 is TGTGCCAGCACTAACAGGGATCAGCCCCAGCATTTT. Protein sequence: CASTNRDQPQHF.

This clonotype was recorded a few times. This chain connects TRBV2 to TRBJ2-1; no definite D call. This CDR3 is built from 13 residues. Germline CDR1 and CDR2: SNHLY and FYNNEI. V lost 3 bases and J 6 bases, leaving 9 bases between the germline ends. DNA for the CDR3: TGTGCCAGCAGTGAGGATCACGGCAATGAGCAGTTCTTC. Protein: CASSEDHGNEQFF.

The V and J genes are TRBV6-5 and TRBJ1-2, with D perhaps matching TRBD1 (5 bases). V was shortened by 5 bases and J by 7 bases, with 14 bases between the two germline ends. The germline gives CDR1 MNHEY, CDR2 SVGAGI. The CDR3 consists of 13 residues. CDR3 nucleotide sequence: TGTGCCAGCAGTCAGGGACTTTGGGGTGGCTACACCTTC. Translation gives CASSQGLWGGYTF.

The chain is built from TRBV20-1 and TRBJ2-5, with D possibly being TRBD1 or TRBD2 (5 bases each). Trimming stripped 3 bases from V and 3 bases from J, with 11 bases between. This CDR3 has 13 amino acids. Germline V CDR1 and CDR2: DFQATT, SNEGSKA (reference sequence). The CDR3: CSARGDDKETQYF. The CDR3 DNA reads TGCAGTGCTAGGGGGGACGATAAAGAGACCCAGTACTTC.

The rearrangement uses TRBV30 and TRBJ2-1; D is unresolved. The germline V and J ends were trimmed by 3 bases and 10 bases, with 16 bases remaining between them. Germline CDR1 is GTSNPN and CDR2 is SVGIG (reference sequence). The CDR3 runs to 13 residues. DNA of the CDR3: TGTGCCTGGAGCAAATTTCAACCCAGGGAGCAGTTCTTC. It specifies CAWSKFQPREQFF.

This clonotype has a handful of counts. The chain carries TRBV7-9 and TRBJ1-1, with a tentative D call TRBD1 (6 bases). V was clipped by 3 bases and J by 0 bases, with 11 bases between them. This CDR3 is built from 15 residues. CDR1 and CDR2 (germline): SEHNR, FQNEAQ (reference sequence). The chain's CDR3 is CASSFGTPMNTEAFF. The CDR3 nucleotides read TGTGCCAGCAGCTTTGGGACACCCATGAACACTGAAGCTTTCTTT.

This clonotype was counted between two and nine times. V and J are TRBV27 and TRBJ2-5; no clear D. V was clipped by 3 bases and J by 4 bases, with 12 bases between them. Looked up from germline, CDR1 is MNHEY and CDR2 is SMNVEV (reference sequence). The CDR3 spans 14 residues. CDR3 in amino acids: CASSFSRLPETQYF. The CDR3, as DNA: TGTGCCAGCAGTTTTTCCAGGCTCCCAGAGACCCAGTACTTC.